A single sample is the source of the 10 T cell receptor beta chains below, sequenced in a study of T cell responses to AZD1222 COVID-19 vaccine. Assay: immunoSEQ multiplex PCR; the TCRdb copy retains only in-frame clones and omits some. Altogether more than 85,000 clones are present, about 89% being singletons, with the ten largest covering about 4.6%. The sample here was peripheral blood, taken 28 days after the second AZD1222 dose. The receptor set was obtained from an adult who received the AZD1222 COVID-19 vaccine.

V usage is TRBV5-6 and J usage is TRBJ2-3, with D unresolved. V was shortened by 4 bases and J by 1 base, with 13 bases between the two germline ends. The CDR3 sequence is 15 residues long. CDR1 is SGHDT, CDR2 YYEEEE, per germline. In nucleotides, the CDR3 is TGTGCCAGCAGCCGACCGGGCCAGGGCACAGATACGCAGTATTTT. This gives the protein CASSRPGQGTDTQYF.

A few counts support this clone. The V call is TRBV7-8, the J call TRBJ1-2; 11 nucleotides line up with TRBD1. Germline values: CDR1 SGHVS, CDR2 FQNEAQ. The V and J ends lost 2 bases and 4 bases, in that order; junction bases with no gene match: 3. The CDR3 extends over 15 amino acids. The CDR3 spells CASSLWGTGGYGYTF. The CDR3 region has the DNA TGTGCCAGCAGCTTATGGGGGACAGGGGGCTATGGCTACACCTTC.

This clone was observed a few times. The chain joins TRBV13 to TRBJ1-2, with a weak D call TRBD1 (5 bases). The CDR3 totals 16 residues. V was cut by 3 bases and J by 5 bases, with 19 bases left in between. Germline CDR1 and CDR2: PRHDT and FYEKMQ (reference sequence). CDR3 nucleotide sequence: TGTGCCAGCAGCTTCCGTGGGGCACGGGGGAGTTATGGCTACACCTTC. Protein sequence: CASSFRGARGSYGYTF. The entire variable domain, with the rest obtained from reference TRBV13 and TRBJ1-2, is as follows: AAGVIQSPRHLIKEKRETATLKCYPIPRHDTVYWYQQGPGQDPQFLISFYEKMQSDKGSIPDRFSAQQFSDYHSELNMSSLELGDSALYFCASSFRGARGSYGYTFGSGTRLTVV.

V is TRBV27 and J is TRBJ2-3; possibly TRBD2 for D (6 bases). The CDR3 has 15 residues. Trimming shortened V by 3 bases and J by 0 bases, and 10 bases separated the two germline ends. Germline CDR1 reads MNHEY; CDR2 reads SMNVEV (reference sequence). Here the CDR3 DNA reads TGTGCCAGCAGTTTTGCGGGAAGCAGCACAGATACGCAGTATTTT. This codes for CASSFAGSSTDTQYF.

The rearrangement uses TRBV18 and TRBJ2-7; D ambiguous. V dropped 2 bases and J dropped 6 bases, with 14 bases sitting between them. CDR1 KGHSH and CDR2 LQKENI come from the germline V gene. CDR3 length: 14 amino acids. The DNA of the CDR3 is TGTGCCAGCTCACCAAAGGCGGCGGAAGGCGAGCAGTACTTC. Residues: CASSPKAAEGEQYF.

The chain has TRBV15 and TRBJ2-1; D assignment may be TRBD1 or TRBD2 (5 bases each). CDR3 size: 15 residues. V was cut by 0 bases and J by 8 bases, with 14 bases left in between. Germline V gives CDR1 LNHNV, CDR2 YYDKDF (reference sequence). CDR3 in DNA: TGTGCCACCAGCAGAGATGCTCGGCAGGGAGATGAGCAGTTCTTC. Amino acid sequence: CATSRDARQGDEQFF.

V usage is TRBV6-5 and J usage is TRBJ2-2; 9 bases are shared with TRBD2. CDR1 MNHEY and CDR2 SVGAGI come from the germline V gene. Trimming took 6 bases from V and 2 from J; bases not matched to a gene: 4. The CDR3 extends over 15 amino acids. DNA for the CDR3: TGTGCCAGCAGCCCCGGGACTAGCAACACCGGGGAGCTGTTTTTT. Encoded protein: CASSPGTSNTGELFF.

This clone was detected once. The chain uses TRBV29-1 and TRBJ2-7; 7 positions agree with TRBD1. Germline V CDR1 and CDR2: SQVTM, ANQGSEA. Unmatched junction bases numbered 7, after V lost 5 bases and J lost 6 bases. CDR3 length: 12 amino acids. The CDR3 DNA sequence: TGCAGCGTTCAAGGAACAGGGGCCGAGCAGTACTTC. This translates into CSVQGTGAEQYF.

The chain carries TRBV19 and TRBJ2-1, with 8 bases that match TRBD2. V was clipped by 8 bases and J by 9 bases; unmatched bases: 12. Germline V CDR1 and CDR2: LNHDA, SQIVND (reference sequence). This CDR3 contains 14 residues. CDR3 residues: CASSIGGGFSEQFF. Here the CDR3 DNA reads TGTGCCAGTTCGATTGGCGGGGGGTTCAGTGAGCAGTTCTTC.

This chain's CDR3 is CASSFRLGQNGNEQFF. In DNA form, the CDR3 reads TGTGCCAGCAGCTTTAGGCTCGGACAAAATGGGAATGAGCAGTTCTTC. The V call is TRBV7-3, the J call TRBJ2-1; weak D call: TRBD1 (5 bases). Between the trimmed V and J ends, which lost 3 bases and 7 bases, there was a span of 19 bases. Germline V lookup: CDR1 SGHTA, CDR2 FQGTGA. This CDR3 is 16 amino acids long.